This T cell receptor beta chain was sequenced for a study of blood T cell repertoires in COVID-19. CDR3 length equals 15 residues. Per the germline V gene, CDR1 is SGHDT and CDR2 is YYEEEE. V trimming: 6 bases; J trimming: 8 bases; junction bases outside the gene matches: 11. TCRdb's table, derived via immunoSEQ multiplex PCR, lists solely in-frame clones and lacks some. The sample lists about 290,000 clones; approximately 80% were seen once. The TCR comes from a woman in her forties or fifties with active or convalescent COVID-19. The rearrangement uses TRBV5-6 and TRBJ2-1; 10 bases are shared with TRBD2. Sequencing input: peripheral blood. The chain's CDR3 is CASTEAGGPRDEQFF. The CDR3 coding sequence is TGTGCCAGCACCGAAGCGGGAGGGCCAAGGGATGAGCAGTTCTTC.